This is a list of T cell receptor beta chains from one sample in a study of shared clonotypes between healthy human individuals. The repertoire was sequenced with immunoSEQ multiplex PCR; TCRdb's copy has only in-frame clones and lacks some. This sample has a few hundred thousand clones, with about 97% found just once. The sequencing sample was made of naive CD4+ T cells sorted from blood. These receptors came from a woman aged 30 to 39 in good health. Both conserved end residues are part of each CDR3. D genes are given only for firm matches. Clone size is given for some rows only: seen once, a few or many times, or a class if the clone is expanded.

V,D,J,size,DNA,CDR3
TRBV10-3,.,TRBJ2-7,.,TGTGCCATCAGTGAACAACCTCTCTCCTACGAGCAGTACTTC,CAISEQPLSYEQYF
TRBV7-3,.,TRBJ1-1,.,TGTGCCAGCAGCTTCAACGCAGGGTTGGGCCGAGCTTTCTTT,CASSFNAGLGRAFF
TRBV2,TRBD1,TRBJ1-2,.,TGTGCCAGCAGTGAAGCGGGGACAGGGGGTGGCTACACCTTC,CASSEAGTGGGYTF
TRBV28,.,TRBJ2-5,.,TGTGCCAGCAGTTTATTAGGGAGGCGTCGGACCCAGTACTTC,CASSLLGRRRTQYF
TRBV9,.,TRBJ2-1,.,TGTGCCAGCAGCGTGCAGGGGGTTAGCGGATACAATGAGCAGTTCTTC,CASSVQGVSGYNEQFF
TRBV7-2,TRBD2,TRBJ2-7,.,TGTGCCAGCAGCTTTGGGGACTACTCCTACGAGCAGTACTTC,CASSFGDYSYEQYF
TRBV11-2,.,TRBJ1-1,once,TGTGCCAGCACCCTGACGGGGAACACTGAAGCTTTCTTT,CASTLTGNTEAFF
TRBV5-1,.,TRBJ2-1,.,TGCGCCAGCAGCTTGGCAGGGTATAGCTCCTACAATGAGCAGTTCTTC,CASSLAGYSSYNEQFF
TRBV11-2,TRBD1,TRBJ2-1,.,TGTGCCAGCAGCTTAGATGGGACAGGGAACAATGAGCAGTTCTTC,CASSLDGTGNNEQFF
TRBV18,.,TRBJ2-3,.,TGTGCCAGCTCACCCACTCTGTGGGATACGCAGTATTTT,CASSPTLWDTQYF
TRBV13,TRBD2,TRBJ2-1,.,TGTGCCAGCAGCGAGACTAGCCCGCAAAGTTACAATGAGCAGTTCTTC,CASSETSPQSYNEQFF
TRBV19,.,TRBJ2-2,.,TGTGCCAGCGGGTTGGGAACGAACACCGGGGAGCTGTTTTTT,CASGLGTNTGELFF
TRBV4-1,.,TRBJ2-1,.,TGCGCCAGCAGCCTTTCTTTTGGCCACTCCTACAATGAGCAGTTCTTC,CASSLSFGHSYNEQFF
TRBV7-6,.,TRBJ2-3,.,TGTGCCAGCAGCTTAAGGATCTTGGAACAGGCGCTCACAGATACGCAGTATTTT,CASSLRILEQALTDTQYF
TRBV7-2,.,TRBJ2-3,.,TGTGCCAGCAGCTCGGTGGGAGTGGGCACAGATACGCAGTATTTT,CASSSVGVGTDTQYF
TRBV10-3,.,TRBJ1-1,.,TGTGCCGCCCGAGACGGGGAAACCACTGAAGCTTTCTTT,CAARDGETTEAFF
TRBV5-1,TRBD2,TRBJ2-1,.,TGCGCCAGCAGCTTGCGTAGCGGGAGTTGGAATGAGCAGTTCTTC,CASSLRSGSWNEQFF
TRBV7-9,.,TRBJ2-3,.,TGTGCCAGCAGCTTAGGGAGCGGAACTAGCACAGATACGCAGTATTTT,CASSLGSGTSTDTQYF
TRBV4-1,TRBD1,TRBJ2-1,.,TGCGCCAGCAGCCCTATGGGGACAGGGTCCTACAATGAGCAGTTCTTC,CASSPMGTGSYNEQFF
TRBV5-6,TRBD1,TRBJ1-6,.,TGTGCCAGCAGCGGACCCGGGACAGCTTATAATTCACCCCTCCACTTT,CASSGPGTAYNSPLHF
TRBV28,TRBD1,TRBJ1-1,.,TGTGCCAGCAGTTCTGGGACAGGTCTAGCTGAAGCTTTCTTT,CASSSGTGLAEAFF
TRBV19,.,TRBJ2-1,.,TGTGCCAGTAGTAGAGGGACCGGGCCAAGCTCCTACAATGAGCAGTTCTTC,CASSRGTGPSSYNEQFF
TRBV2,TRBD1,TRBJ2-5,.,TGTGCCAGCAGTGAAAGGGGACAGGGAGGGGAGACCCAGTACTTC,CASSERGQGGETQYF
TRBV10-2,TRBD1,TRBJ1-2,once,TGCGCCAGCAGTGTACAGGGGGAGGCCTATGGCTACACCTTC,CASSVQGEAYGYTF
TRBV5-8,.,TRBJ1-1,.,TGTGCCAGCAGCTTGAGGGGACACCTGAACACTGAAGCTTTCTTT,CASSLRGHLNTEAFF
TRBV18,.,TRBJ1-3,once,TGTGCCAGCTCACCACTGGGGAGTCGCACCATATATTTT,CASSPLGSRTIYF
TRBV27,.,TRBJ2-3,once,TGTGCCAGCAGATCCAGACATGCCGGCACAGATACGCAGTATTTT,CASRSRHAGTDTQYF
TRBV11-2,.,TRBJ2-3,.,TGTGCCAGCAGCTTTTCGGCTACGCAGTATTTT,CASSFSATQYF
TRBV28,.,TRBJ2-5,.,TGTGCCAGCAGGGGACTTTTCCAAGAGACCCAGTACTTC,CASRGLFQETQYF
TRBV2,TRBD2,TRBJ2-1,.,TGTGCCAGCAGTCCCTTTAGCGGGTTCGGCAATGAGCAGTTCTTC,CASSPFSGFGNEQFF
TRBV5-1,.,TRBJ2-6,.,TGCGCCAGCAGCCCCTCTCCATCGGCCAACGTCCTGACTTTC,CASSPSPSANVLTF
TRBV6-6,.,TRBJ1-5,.,TGTGCCAGCAGAAGGATAGACAATCAGCCCCAGCATTTT,CASRRIDNQPQHF
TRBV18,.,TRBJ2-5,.,TGTGCCAGCTCTCGCCGCGAGACCCAGTACTTC,CASSRRETQYF
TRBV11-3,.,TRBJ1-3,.,TGTGCCAGCAGCCCCCCGGGAGGAAACACCATATATTTT,CASSPPGGNTIYF
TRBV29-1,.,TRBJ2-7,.,TGCAGCGCCTGGACTACCGACTACGAGCAGTACTTC,CSAWTTDYEQYF
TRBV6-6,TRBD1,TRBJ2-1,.,TGTGCCAGCAGTCCGGACAGGAACAATGAGCAGTTCTTC,CASSPDRNNEQFF
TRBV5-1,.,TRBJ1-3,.,TGCGCCAGCAGCTCTCCGGGAAACACCATATATTTT,CASSSPGNTIYF
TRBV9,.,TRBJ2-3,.,TGTGCCAGCAGCTCTCCGCCTACTAGCAAAGCCTTCGTGTATACGCAGTATTTT,CASSSPPTSKAFVYTQYF
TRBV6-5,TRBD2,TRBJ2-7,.,TGTGCCAGCAGTTACTCGACACCGGGAGGTGGGGACGAGCAGTACTTC,CASSYSTPGGGDEQYF